This TCR beta chain was captured by sequencing in a study of T cell responses to AZD1222 COVID-19 vaccine (dated by TCRdb to the early 2020s). Context from the whole study: AZD1222 recipients given second doses at about 4 weeks or at about 12 weeks were pooled, since spike-specific TCR depth and breadth were not found to differ between the two schedules. TCR sequencing covered approximately 230 trial participants: 207 given two doses of AZD1222 and about 26 given two doses of MenACWY control vaccine. Enrollment into the trials was organized by age into subgroups of 18-55, 56-69 and 70-plus years, and those subgroups contained roughly 160, 29 and 62 TCR-sequenced participants, respectively. The full study reports these points: The 56-69-year group was small, and its depth increase did not reach significance, likely because of low power. Nearly half of unique spike-specific TCRs reportedly recognized epitopes outside regions mutated in the B.1.351 and B.1.1.7 variants. Spike-specific TCR breadth and depth rose significantly after two AZD1222 doses compared with day 0 and with MenACWY recipients. Participants were mostly white British, with more females than males. The authors suggested clonal diversity may have been underestimated. The vaccine-associated CD4 TCRs covered the entire spike protein, and the dominant responses fell in regions 160-218 and 743-854. Conclusions about previously exposed vaccinees are limited because only six or seven AZD1222 recipients were SARS-CoV-2 seropositive at baseline. Because no day 14 peak-response samples were available, the repertoires could be characterized only after the peak T cell response.

The intended sense of this specimen's time point label: baseline before first vaccination. The vaccinee samples were drawn from two UK trials, COV001 and COV002, one of which was a single-blind randomized controlled phase 2/3 trial testing AZD1222 (ChAdOx1 nCoV-19) in healthy adults. For TCRbeta chain sequencing, PBMC samples from trial participants were taken at day 0 and at day 28 after the second dose. The CDR3 regions of human TCRbeta chains were analyzed by immunosequencing. Concerning the study's data processing: TCRs in the repertoires were matched against a reference library of SARS-CoV-2-specific TCRs that had been generated with the MIRA antigen-specificity platform. Breadth was defined as the fraction of unique TCRs that were SARS-CoV-2-associated, and depth was defined as the fraction of total T cells that were SARS-CoV-2-associated. Using the MIRA data, every spike-specific TCR was mapped to the spike region that the TCR reacted to and assigned to either a CD4 or a CD8 class. Log10-transformed breadth and depth values were compared by one-way ANOVA with Sidak's multiple comparisons tests. TCRdb carries this immuneACCESS record with in-frame sequences only. Its versions omit some clonotypes, under half of them owing to an unresolved V gene in the studies checked, with the rest unexplained. The V and J calls and the clone size are those of that table, but D and trimming were determined from the DNA. The sample yields some 90,000 clones; approximately 88% were counted once. The ten most abundant clones make up around 17% of the sample.

In regard to this clone: Its antigen remains unidentified. Nothing much larger sits one base from this clone, and base qualities are not available.

The material sequenced was peripheral blood, taken on day 0 of AZD1222 vaccination. The origin of this receptor is an adult in good health.

The DNA is as follows: TGTGCCTCCATAGTTTGGCGGAGGGAGGGAAAAACTGAAGCTTTCTTT. This codes for CASIVWRREGKTEAFF. Recombination joined TRBV30 with TRBJ1-1, with no confidently assigned D gene. The trim is 7 bases for V and 5 bases for J, with a gap of 26 bases between the germline ends. CDR1 and CDR2 were assigned from the germline V gene (reference sequence) as GTSNPN and SVGIG. The CDR3 spans 16 residues, from the cysteine through the phenylalanine. Of all the DNA, just the CDR3 is kept, 48 bases in frame from base 1.